This is a list of T cell receptor beta chains from one sample in a study of blood T cell repertoires in COVID-19. Some clones are missing from TCRdb's copy, which holds only in-frame ones; the method was immunoSEQ multiplex PCR. The table has fewer than 30,000 clones, nearly 90% seen once; the top ten hold 15% to 20%. The specimen was peripheral blood. The receptor source for this set is a human donor in a cohort sampled during active COVID-19. Each CDR3 is given with its conserved first and last residue. The order of the fields is V gene, J gene, CDR3 protein.

V: TRBV7-9
J: TRBJ1-2
CDR3: CASSLARDFIEGYTF

V: TRBV6-6
J: TRBJ2-5
CDR3: CASSRSIRGETQYF

V: TRBV28
J: TRBJ1-3
CDR3: CASSGTGGSGNTIYF

V: TRBV20-1
J: TRBJ2-7
CDR3: CSASHRTGPYEQYF

V: TRBV18
J: TRBJ1-1
CDR3: CASSRATTGGNTEAFF

V: TRBV4-1
J: TRBJ1-6
CDR3: CASSQAGQANSPLHF

V: TRBV10-3
J: TRBJ2-7
CDR3: CAISEGAGVQYEQYF

V: TRBV18
J: TRBJ2-1
CDR3: CASSPTLEAARQNEQFF

V: TRBV28
J: TRBJ2-1
CDR3: CASTWTSSYNEQFF

V: TRBV29-1
J: TRBJ1-4
CDR3: CSVGPRTGDEKLFF

V: TRBV7-6
J: TRBJ2-5
CDR3: CASSPGLAGGQETQYF

V: TRBV6-2/TRBV6-3
J: TRBJ2-4
CDR3: CASSYSKRLAKNIQYF

V: TRBV30
J: TRBJ1-4
CDR3: CAWSREREKLFF

V: TRBV15
J: TRBJ2-5
CDR3: CATSITGIWETQYF

V: TRBV4-3
J: TRBJ2-4
CDR3: CASSQDARGLAKNIQYF

V: TRBV30
J: TRBJ2-6
CDR3: CAGRGCTRDSGANVLTF

V: TRBV18
J: TRBJ2-5
CDR3: CASSPPSGGQETQYF

V: TRBV18
J: TRBJ1-4
CDR3: CASSRQGTRSEKLFF

V: TRBV19
J: TRBJ1-2
CDR3: CASSITTGAGYTF

V: TRBV3-1/TRBV3-2
J: TRBJ1-2
CDR3: CASSQGAREYGYTF

V: TRBV6-5
J: TRBJ2-1
CDR3: CASSIAGGVRNEQFF

V: TRBV5-8
J: TRBJ2-5
CDR3: CASSLVAGLGETQYF

V: TRBV18
J: TRBJ1-1
CDR3: CASSPAVRNTEAFF

V: TRBV9
J: TRBJ2-1
CDR3: CASSATLGQGFSDEQFF

V: TRBV19
J: TRBJ1-5
CDR3: CASSIPTGHGQPQHF

V: TRBV15
J: TRBJ1-1
CDR3: CATSREHKRLEGEAFF

V: TRBV19
J: TRBJ2-7
CDR3: CASSIGAVHYEQYF

V: TRBV11-2
J: TRBJ2-1
CDR3: CASSLEWAGETYNEQFF

V: TRBV27
J: TRBJ2-7
CDR3: CASSLLGEGPYEQYF

V: TRBV6-5
J: TRBJ1-2
CDR3: CASRTPGQGYGYTF

V: TRBV9
J: TRBJ2-3
CDR3: CASSVSGSRSNTQYF

V: TRBV5-1
J: TRBJ2-5
CDR3: CASSLVNSGRETQYF

V: TRBV7-2
J: TRBJ1-5
CDR3: CASSSGTGGGQPQHF

V: TRBV7-9
J: TRBJ1-2
CDR3: CASSSKTGVDGYTF

V: TRBV12-3/TRBV12-4
J: TRBJ1-5
CDR3: CASSLQLQPQHF

V: TRBV3-1/TRBV3-2
J: TRBJ1-2
CDR3: CASSQEGDTPTYTF

V: TRBV4-1
J: TRBJ2-2
CDR3: CASSQVLGRSNTGELFF

V: TRBV27
J: TRBJ2-7
CDR3: CASSSGNEQYF

V: TRBV2
J: TRBJ1-2
CDR3: CASRSYGYTF

V: TRBV4-1
J: TRBJ2-1
CDR3: CASSDRDRGRREQFF

V: TRBV4-2
J: TRBJ2-1
CDR3: CASSQDASGDYNEQFF

V: TRBV27
J: TRBJ2-2
CDR3: CASSTDLSGNRELFF

V: TRBV6-5
J: TRBJ2-3
CDR3: CASSYEGPDTQYF